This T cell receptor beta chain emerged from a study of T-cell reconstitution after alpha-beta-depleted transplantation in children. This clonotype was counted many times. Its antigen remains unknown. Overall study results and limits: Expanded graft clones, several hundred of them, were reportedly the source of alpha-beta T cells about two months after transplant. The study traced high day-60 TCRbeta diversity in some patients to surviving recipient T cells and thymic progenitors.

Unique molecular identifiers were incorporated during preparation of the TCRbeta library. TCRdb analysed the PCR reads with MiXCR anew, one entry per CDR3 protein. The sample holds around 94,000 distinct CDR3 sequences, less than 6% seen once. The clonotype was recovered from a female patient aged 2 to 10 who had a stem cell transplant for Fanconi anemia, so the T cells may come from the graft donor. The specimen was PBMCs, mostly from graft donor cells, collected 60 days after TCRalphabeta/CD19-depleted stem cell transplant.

CDR3 in DNA: TGTGCCAGCAGCCGGACGTTCCGAGGGGTTAGCTCCTATAATTCACCCCTCCACTTT. Translation: CASSRTFRGVSSYNSPLHF. This chain links TRBV11-2 with TRBJ1-6, with D perhaps TRBD1 (5 bases). CDR3 length: 19 amino acids. CDR1 and CDR2 (germline): SGHAT, FQNNGV. The V and J ends lost 5 bases and 0 bases respectively, with 20 bases between them.